This T cell receptor (beta chain) appears in the sequencing data of a study of monozygotic twins with inflammatory bowel disease (dated by TCRdb to between 2018 and 2021). Concerning the study at large: The complete study included 28 monozygotic twin pairs: 19 IBD-discordant Danish pairs and nine German pairs, of which four were IBD-concordant and five were IBD-discordant. Each individual had, on average, about 151 000 unique TCRalpha sequences and 181 000 unique TCRbeta sequences available for analysis. The search for disease-associated traits relied mainly on comparing IBD patients with their genetically identical healthy co-twins within discordant pairs. General conclusions and limits of the study: IBD patients had lower TCRbeta repertoire diversity, measured by the inverse Simpson index, than their healthy co-twins. IBD patients shared fewer clonotypes with other individuals than healthy twins did, most markedly in patients showing signs of disease activity. Distinction between different T cell subtypes could not be achieved in the analysis. No single strong signal or clonotype linked to IBD turned up in the results, so the idea that one exists was not supported. Differing immunosuppressive treatments among patients may have added background noise and inter-individual variability to the repertoires. Concordant and discordant twins showed no difference in repertoire similarity, possibly because of limited statistical power.

An approximately 2.5 ml peripheral blood sample was drawn into PAXgene tubes per donor and stored at -80°C. Without T cell sorting, total RNA was isolated from whole blood using the PAXgene blood miRNA kit on an automated QIAcube. Peripheral blood from monozygotic twin pairs who were concordant or discordant for inflammatory bowel disease underwent deep TCRalpha and TCRbeta repertoire profiling using unique molecular barcoding. Smoking habits were recorded for all twin pairs, and individuals were classified as current, former or never smokers. The receptor library was made with 5' RACE. For each TCR library, 3,500 to 4,500 ng of total RNA was used. For each sample, cDNA synthesis was carried out in eight separate reactions using SMARTScribe reverse transcriptase. During cDNA synthesis, template switching was used to introduce unique molecular identifiers that contained a 6-nucleotide sample barcode. Amplification of TCRalpha and TCRbeta cDNA involved two nested PCRs of around 15 and 9 cycles, and each PCR was followed by bead purification. Before amplification, the cDNA was both treated with uracil DNA-glycosylase and purified with the QIAquick PCR purification kit. In the second PCR, Illumina TruSeq-compatible adapters and sample-specific barcodes were added. TapeStation and Qubit were used to check library quality and concentration, and 5 ng of each library went into the pool. Pooled libraries were sequenced on an Illumina HiSeq2500 single-index Rapid Run with 2 x 100 bp reads and custom sequencing primers. Under the source paper's analysis protocol: PCR and sequencing errors were corrected by UMI-based consensus assembly using MiGEC version 1.2.6. MiXCR version 2.1.1 handled V(D)J alignment, clonotype assembly and CDR3 extraction. To normalise gene usage, clonotype sharing and MAIT/NKT TCR abundance, the analysis used the top 1000, 10 000 and 20 000 clonotypes per sample. Diversity was computed as the inverse Simpson index with the vegan R package after downsampling to 27 000 UMIs. Paired Mann-Whitney U tests on discordant twin pairs were used, with Benjamini-Hochberg multiple-testing correction. TCRdb reprocessed the reads, so every CDR3 protein sequence counts as one entry and DNA is not shown. TCRdb's processing, not the study's, gives the V and J calls here. The sample's table covers 110,000 to 150,000 distinct CDR3 sequences. Of the sample, 0.95% to 1.5% is held by the ten largest clones.

Turning to this clonotype: Its antigen is not yet known.

The TCR was taken from a human donor with ulcerative colitis or Crohn's disease, or a healthy co-twin of an affected twin (not recorded which). The sequenced material came from blood.

Here the CDR3 is given as CSVSGTGFYNEQFF. The chain is assembled from TRBV29-1 and TRBJ2-1; TCRdb reports TRBD1, a call that lacks DNA to check it against. The CDR3 runs 14 amino acids, cysteine and phenylalanine included. The DNA sequence is not available. CDR1 and CDR2 are drawn from the germline V gene: SQVTM, ANQGSEA.